These T cell receptor beta chains were read from a single sample in a study of blood T cell repertoires in COVID-19. Libraries were prepared by immunoSEQ multiplex PCR; TCRdb keeps only in-frame clonotypes and omits some of them. The data hold about 220,000 clones, with 84% observed a single time. Sequenced input: PBMCs or T cells enriched from blood (not recorded which). All receptors derive from a woman in her thirties or forties who had recovered from COVID-19. The CDR3 runs from the conserved cysteine through the conserved F or W. The D gene is left open where the match is weak. Clone size appears in some rows only: once, few, many, or a class for an expanded clone.

j_call clone_size v_call d_call cdr3_aa cdr3_nt
TRBJ2-1 - TRBV3-1/TRBV3-2 - CASSQEEGSQRFF TGTGCCAGCAGCCAAGAAGAGGGCTCGCAACGGTTCTTC
TRBJ1-4 - TRBV28 - CASSSAGPTNEKLFF TGTGCCAGCAGTTCCGCAGGGCCAACTAATGAAAAACTGTTTTTT
TRBJ2-1 - TRBV20-1 - CSARIVDEQFF TGCAGTGCTAGAATTGTCGATGAGCAGTTCTTC
TRBJ2-5 - TRBV7-2 TRBD2 CASSPRLAGKQGWWGTQYF TGTGCCAGCAGCCCTCGACTAGCGGGAAAGCAGGGATGGTGGGGGACCCAGTACTTC
TRBJ1-1 - TRBV4-1 - CASSQGGLMNTEAFF TGCGCCAGCAGCCAAGGGGGACTGATGAACACTGAAGCTTTCTTT
TRBJ2-1 - TRBV27 - CASSFGTALNEQFF TGTGCCAGCAGTTTTGGGACTGCCCTTAATGAGCAGTTCTTC
TRBJ2-7 - TRBV9 - CASSVEASASYEQYF TGTGCCAGCAGCGTAGAGGCTAGCGCTTCCTACGAGCAGTACTTC
TRBJ1-6 - TRBV18 - CASSPWRDGDSPLHF TGTGCCAGCTCACCGTGGCGGGACGGTGACTCACCCCTCCACTTT
TRBJ2-2 - TRBV18 - CASSPGGGKGTGELFF TGTGCCAGCTCACCAGGAGGGGGCAAAGGCACCGGGGAGCTGTTTTTT
TRBJ1-2 - TRBV24-1 - CATSDGSGYGYTF TGTGCCACCAGTGATGGTTCGGGGTATGGCTACACCTTC
TRBJ1-5 - TRBV7-2 - CASSLGRHRASSQPQHF TGTGCCAGCAGCTTAGGGAGGCACAGGGCTAGTAGTCAGCCCCAGCATTTT
TRBJ1-2 - TRBV30 TRBD1 CAWSPPGQALGYTF TGTGCCTGGAGTCCGCCGGGACAGGCCTTGGGCTACACCTTC
TRBJ2-7 - TRBV11-2 TRBD1 CASSRDRAKEQYF TGTGCCAGCAGCCGGGACAGGGCGAAGGAGCAGTACTTC
TRBJ1-2 - TRBV3-1/TRBV3-2 - CASRGTPNYGYTF TGTGCCAGCAGGGGGACACCCAACTATGGCTACACCTTC
TRBJ2-2 - TRBV27 TRBD2 CASSSGTSGRGELFF TGTGCCAGCTCCTCCGGGACTAGCGGGAGGGGGGAGCTGTTTTTT
TRBJ1-3 - TRBV21-1 - CANPGKNTIYF TGTGCCAACCCAGGGAAAAACACCATATATTTT
TRBJ2-3 - TRBV18 - CASSTLAIDTQYF TGTGCCAGCTCAACCCTAGCGATAGATACGCAGTATTTT
TRBJ2-3 - TRBV7-3 - CASSSGHSTDTQYF TGTGCCAGCAGCTCCGGACACTCCACAGATACGCAGTATTTT
TRBJ1-5 once TRBV18 TRBD1 CASSPNRGVDQPQHF TGTGCCAGCTCACCAAACAGGGGCGTCGATCAGCCCCAGCATTTT
TRBJ2-1 - TRBV11-3 - CASSLGLGPPGEQFF TGTGCCAGCAGCTTAGGATTGGGGCCTCCGGGTGAGCAGTTCTTC
TRBJ1-2 - TRBV24-1 - CATSDLREAYTF TGTGCCACCAGTGATTTGAGGGAGGCCTACACCTTC
TRBJ1-5 - TRBV7-9 TRBD1 CASSLAAGGDQPQHF TGTGCCAGCAGCTTAGCAGCAGGGGGAGATCAGCCCCAGCATTTT
TRBJ2-5 - TRBV5-6 TRBD2 CASSLARGAQETQYF TGTGCCAGCAGCTTGGCGCGGGGGGCTCAAGAGACCCAGTACTTC
TRBJ2-1 - TRBV24-1 TRBD2 CATEDRGSRLAGTNEQFF TGTGCCACAGAAGACAGGGGATCTCGACTAGCGGGGACCAATGAGCAGTTCTTC
TRBJ1-1 - TRBV10-3 - CAISQGWTEAFF TGTGCCATCAGTCAGGGTTGGACTGAAGCTTTCTTT
TRBJ2-7 - TRBV28 - CASSLYSSYEQYF TGTGCCAGCAGTTTGTACAGCTCCTACGAGCAGTACTTC
TRBJ2-1 - TRBV28 TRBD1 CASTPGTGRNEQFF TGTGCCAGCACCCCCGGGACAGGGAGGAATGAGCAGTTCTTC
TRBJ1-3 - TRBV7-2 - CASSLITTGSGNTIYF TGTGCCAGCAGCTTAATAACGACAGGTTCAGGAAACACCATATATTTT
TRBJ2-1 - TRBV27 TRBD2 CASSSPGLAGVSDEQFF TGTGCCAGCAGTTCTCCGGGACTAGCGGGAGTCAGCGATGAGCAGTTCTTC
TRBJ1-1 - TRBV18 - CASSPQGLSEAFF TGTGCCAGCTCACCGCAGGGCCTCAGTGAAGCTTTCTTT
TRBJ2-1 - TRBV5-8 TRBD1 CASSLVRGRGLGEQFF TGTGCCAGCAGCTTGGTCAGGGGGCGCGGGTTGGGTGAGCAGTTCTTC
TRBJ2-1 - TRBV29-1 - CSVIKQEGQFF TGCAGCGTTATCAAACAGGAGGGGCAGTTCTTC
TRBJ1-5 - TRBV19 - CASSIVGGSNQPQHF TGTGCCAGTAGTATAGTAGGGGGTAGCAATCAGCCCCAGCATTTT
TRBJ2-2 once TRBV14 TRBD1 CASSPGQGTGELFF TGTGCCAGCAGCCCGGGACAGGGAACCGGGGAGCTGTTTTTT
TRBJ2-1 once TRBV27 - CASSLEATASLTYNEQFF TGTGCCAGCAGTTTAGAAGCAACAGCTAGCCTCACCTACAATGAGCAGTTCTTC
TRBJ1-6 - TRBV7-8 - CASSSSGDSPLHF TGTGCCAGCAGCTCCTCAGGGGACTCACCCCTCCACTTT